Presented here are 26 T cell receptor beta chains from one specimen sequenced in a study of T cells in Graves' hyperthyroidism and ophthalmopathy. TCR beta CDR3 regions were amplified from RNA. An initial round of RT-PCR targeting the TCR CDR3 relied on the HTBI primer set. TCRdb processed the multiplex PCR reads anew with MiXCR; each CDR3 protein has one entry. The repertoire holds under 450,000 distinct CDR3 sequences, with approximately 13% as singletons. Sequenced sample: blood. These receptors came from a man aged 25-45 years with Graves' hyperthyroidism that later progressed to Graves' ophthalmopathy.

This clonotype has at least ten counts. Here the CDR3 reads CASNTNRDGYTF. CDR3 in DNA: TGTGCCAGCAATACGAACAGGGACGGCTACACCTTC. The chain recombines TRBV28 with TRBJ1-2, with D possibly matching TRBD1 (6 bases). Germline CDR1 and CDR2: MDHEN and SYDVKM. V dropped 7 bases and J dropped 8 bases, with 14 bases sitting between them. The CDR3 runs to 12 residues.

In this sample, this clonotype turned up a few times. The V call is TRBV27, the J call TRBJ2-7; D gene ambiguous. The CDR3 totals 11 residues. Between the trimmed V and J ends, which lost 7 bases and 4 bases, there was a span of 8 bases. Germline CDR1 and CDR2: MNHEY and SMNVEV (reference sequence). The CDR3 here is CASTPRYEQYF. The CDR3, as DNA: TGTGCCAGCACCCCCAGGTACGAGCAGTACTTC.

This clonotype was counted many times. The chain has TRBV20-1 and TRBJ2-3; TRBD2 might be the D (7 bases). V was shortened by 5 bases and J by 3 bases, with 12 bases between the two germline ends. The CDR3 is 13 amino acids. Germline values: CDR1 DFQATT, CDR2 SNEGSKA (reference sequence). The CDR3 loop is CSALGGGTDTQYF. The CDR3 DNA sequence: TGCAGTGCTCTAGGGGGGGGAACAGATACGCAGTATTTT.

This clonotype has a count of ten or more. The rearrangement joins TRBV2 to TRBJ2-1, with 9 bases identical to TRBD2. The germline CDR1 and CDR2 sequences are SNHLY and FYNNEI. The CDR3 totals 15 residues. V lost 5 bases and J lost 10; bases outside the gene matches: 12. In DNA, the CDR3 is TGTGCCAGCAGTCTAGATAGCGGGGGTCTGGGGGAGCAGTTCTTC. Protein product: CASSLDSGGLGEQFF.

The chain recombines TRBV3-1 with TRBJ2-5; a possible D gene is TRBD1 (6 bases). CDR1 is LGHDT and CDR2 is YNNKEL in the germline V gene (reference sequence). The CDR3 loop spans 16 amino acids. The V end lost 4 bases, the J end lost 4 bases, and 19 bases lay between the germline ends. The CDR3 bases are TGTGCCAGCAGCCGGGGGACAACTCTAAAGGGAGAGACCCAGTACTTC. Protein: CASSRGTTLKGETQYF.

This clonotype occurred a few times. The chain recombines TRBV7-9 with TRBJ1-2; the D gene is possibly TRBD1 (5 bases). This CDR3 has 16 residues. Germline V lookup: CDR1 SEHNR, CDR2 FQNEAQ (reference sequence). The germline V and J ends were trimmed by 7 bases and 1 base, with 19 bases remaining between them. The CDR3 coding sequence is TGTGCCAGCACCCCGGCGGGGACTTCCCTTAACTATGGCTACACCTTC. As protein: CASTPAGTSLNYGYTF.

This clonotype has ten or more counts. This sequence joins TRBV5-1 and TRBJ2-1; weak D call: TRBD1 (6 bases). The CDR3 loop spans 16 amino acids. Germline CDR1 SGHRS, CDR2 YFSETQ. V lost 1 base, J lost 10 bases, and 21 bases lay in between. The CDR3 region is CASSLTPGRGNWEQFF. CDR3 in DNA: TGCGCCAGCAGCTTGACGCCCGGCAGGGGAAATTGGGAGCAGTTCTTC.

The table lists this clonotype with many counts. The chain recombines TRBV7-9 with TRBJ2-3; D might be TRBD2 (6 bases). Trimming removed 5 bases from V and 0 bases from J, with 18 bases in between. Germline V CDR1 and CDR2: SEHNR, FQNEAQ (reference sequence). This CDR3 has 17 residues. The CDR3 nucleotides are TGTGCCAGCAGCAAAGCCCGGGACTGGCCTAGCACAGATACGCAGTATTTT. As protein: CASSKARDWPSTDTQYF.

The chain couples TRBV4-1 to TRBJ1-4; D is uncertain. Trimming removed 0 bases from V and 4 bases from J, with 9 bases in between. CDR3 length: 15 residues. Germline V gene lookup returns CDR1 MGHRA and CDR2 YSYEKL. This CDR3 is CASSQDPGVNEKLFF. In nucleotides, the CDR3 is TGCGCCAGCAGCCAAGATCCAGGAGTTAATGAAAAACTGTTTTTT.

This chain links TRBV7-2 with TRBJ2-5; possibly TRBD1 for D (6 bases). Trimming shortened V by 5 bases and J by 5 bases, and 18 bases separated the two germline ends. The CDR3 extends over 15 amino acids. The germline gives CDR1 SGHTA, CDR2 FQGNSA. CDR3 bases: TGTGCCAGCAGCCAAGAAACTGGGGGCCGGGAGACCCAGTACTTC. Amino acid sequence: CASSQETGGRETQYF.

The rearrangement links TRBV18 to TRBJ2-5; possibly TRBD1 for D (6 bases). Germline values: CDR1 KGHSH, CDR2 LQKENI. V was clipped by 3 bases and J by 3 bases, with 11 bases between them. The CDR3 has 14 amino acids. Here the CDR3 DNA reads TGTGCCAGCTCACCGGGTCACAGGGAAGAGACCCAGTACTTC. Translation: CASSPGHREETQYF. The full variable domain, completed using reference TRBV18 and TRBJ2-5, is NAGVMQNPRHLVRRRGQEARLRCSPMKGHSHVYWYRQLPEEGLKFMVYLQKENIIDESGMPKERFSAEFPKEGPSILRIQQVVRGDSAAYFCASSPGHREETQYFGPGTRLLVL.

The chain links TRBV12-5 to TRBJ1-6; D not resolved. The V gene's germline CDR1 is LGHNT and CDR2 FRNRAP. There are 14 residues in the CDR3. The germline V and J ends were trimmed by 2 bases and 7 bases, with 9 bases remaining between them. This CDR3 reads CASGLSVGNSPLHF. The CDR3 bases are TGTGCTAGTGGTTTGTCTGTAGGGAATTCACCCCTCCACTTT.

This clonotype came up a few times. V gene TRBV20-1 combines with J gene TRBJ2-5; 9 bases are shared with TRBD1. The CDR3 has 14 amino acids. V lost 5 bases, J lost 5 bases, and 9 bases stayed unmatched. Germline V gene sequence: CDR1 DFQATT, CDR2 SNEGSKA (reference sequence). CDR3: CSAPGTGSSETQYF. The CDR3 nucleotides read TGCAGTGCTCCAGGGACAGGGTCGTCCGAGACCCAGTACTTC.

In its sample, this clonotype was seen many times. The chain is built from TRBV20-1 and TRBJ1-3; D remains ambiguous. CDR1 DFQATT and CDR2 SNEGSKA come from the germline V gene (reference sequence). V lost 1 base and J 1 base, leaving 11 bases between the germline ends. This CDR3 spans 15 amino acids. CDR3 nucleotides: TGCAGTGCTAGAGGCCCTTGGCAGTCTGGAAACACCATATATTTT. Protein product: CSARGPWQSGNTIYF.

The rearrangement joins TRBV20-1 to TRBJ2-5, with a possible D match to TRBD2 (5 bases). In germline, CDR1 is DFQATT, CDR2 SNEGSKA (reference sequence). CDR3 length: 14 residues. The CDR3 reads CTGYRRGAQETQYF. Here the CDR3 DNA reads TGCACCGGCTATCGTCGGGGAGCCCAAGAGACCCAGTACTTC.

This clonotype was detected ten times or more. The V call is TRBV5-1, the J call TRBJ2-4; 8 positions match TRBD2. The germline gives CDR1 SGHRS, CDR2 YFSETQ. The J segment lost 8 bases and the V segment lost 4 bases, leaving 8 bases of the junction unmatched. CDR3 size: 14 residues. CDR3 coding DNA: TGCGCCAGCAGCCGGGGGGGGAGAGAGGACATTCAGTACTTC. It translates to CASSRGGREDIQYF.

There are many counts of this clonotype. The gene calls are TRBV18 and TRBJ2-7, with D maybe TRBD2 (6 bases). Trimming took off 6 bases at V and 4 bases at J, with 13 bases between the two ends. The CDR3 has 13 amino acids. Germline V gene sequence: CDR1 KGHSH, CDR2 LQKENI. CDR3 DNA sequence: TGTGCCAGCTCCTGGAGGGCCTCTTACGAGCAGTACTTC. It codes for CASSWRASYEQYF.

The table lists this clonotype with many counts. The genes are TRBV2 and TRBJ1-5; D uncertain. Germline V gene sequence: CDR1 SNHLY, CDR2 FYNNEI. CDR3 size: 13 residues. V lost 5 bases, J lost 5 bases, and 10 bases lay in between. The CDR3: CASSYGRYQPQHF. CDR3 nucleotide sequence: TGTGCCAGCAGTTATGGACGTTATCAGCCCCAGCATTTT.

The chain links TRBV5-1 to TRBJ2-7; no definite D call. This CDR3 contains 14 residues. Germline CDR1 SGHRS, CDR2 YFSETQ. Trimming cost V 0 bases and J 0 bases, with 7 bases left between them. This chain's CDR3 is CASSLDPASYEQYF. The CDR3 DNA reads TGCGCCAGCAGCTTGGATCCGGCCTCCTACGAGCAGTACTTC.

The rearrangement joins TRBV4-1 to TRBJ1-5; maybe TRBD1 (5 bases). The CDR3 consists of 15 residues. Germline loops: CDR1 MGHRA, CDR2 YSYEKL. V was clipped by 4 bases and J by 5 bases, with 15 bases between them. The CDR3 region is CASSPWMGQDQPQHF. CDR3 in DNA: TGCGCCAGCAGCCCCTGGATGGGGCAGGATCAGCCCCAGCATTTT.

V and J are TRBV3-1 and TRBJ2-2; 7 positions match TRBD1. The V segment lost 8 bases and the J segment 6 bases; nucleotides outside the gene matches: 12. Germline loops: CDR1 LGHDT, CDR2 YNNKEL (reference sequence). CDR3 length: 15 residues. The CDR3, as DNA: TGTGCCAGCGGCCCAAATACAGGGGCCCCCGGGGAGCTGTTTTTT. Encoded protein: CASGPNTGAPGELFF. Combining the CDR3 with reference TRBV3-1 and TRBJ2-2 gives the whole variable domain DTAVSQTPKYLVTQMGNDKSIKCEQNLGHDTMYWYKQDSKKFLKIMFSYNNKELIINETVPNRFSPKSPDKAHLNLHINSLELGDSAVYFCASGPNTGAPGELFFGEGSRLTVL.

This clonotype was observed at least ten times. The chain uses TRBV5-1 and TRBJ2-7; 8 nucleotides line up with TRBD2. The CDR3 runs to 14 residues. With 4 bases clipped from V and 5 bases from J, the junction kept 8 bases outside the gene matches. CDR1 is SGHRS and CDR2 is YFSETQ in the germline V gene. The CDR3 bases are TGCGCCAGCAGCCACACACTAGCGGCCCACGAGCAGTACTTC. Translated, it gives CASSHTLAAHEQYF.

Many counts were recorded for this clonotype. The chain couples TRBV20-1 to TRBJ1-1, with D perhaps TRBD1 (5 bases). Trimming removed 7 bases at V and 0 bases at J, with 15 bases between. The CDR3 spans 14 residues. Germline CDR1 is DFQATT and CDR2 is SNEGSKA (reference sequence). CDR3 residues: CSVSRGYMNTEAFF. The CDR3 DNA reads TGCAGTGTTAGTCGGGGGTACATGAACACTGAAGCTTTCTTT.

This chain uses TRBV7-2 with TRBJ1-2; maybe TRBD1 (5 bases). V was trimmed by 5 bases and J by 4 bases, leaving 14 bases between them. The CDR3 covers 14 residues. CDR1 SGHTA and CDR2 FQGNSA come from the germline V gene. CDR3 coding DNA: TGTGCCAGCAGCCCAGCGCGGGACGGCTATGGCTACACCTTC. Translation: CASSPARDGYGYTF.

This clonotype has at least ten counts. The chain has TRBV11-2 and TRBJ1-2; 8 positions match TRBD1. This CDR3 is built from 15 residues. V was clipped by 1 base and J by 3 bases; unmatched bases: 4. Looked up from germline, CDR1 is SGHAT and CDR2 is FQNNGV. CDR3 nucleotides: TGTGCCAGCAGCTTAGTGGGACAGGCGGACTATGGCTACACCTTC. Its protein is CASSLVGQADYGYTF.

Concerning this clonotype itself: Given a much more abundant clone one base away, this may be a read error. The chain recombines TRBV11-3 with TRBJ2-7; no definite D call. This CDR3 contains 13 residues. CDR1 is SGHNT and CDR2 is YENEEA in the germline V gene. V was clipped by 3 bases and J by 6 bases, with 12 bases between them. The CDR3 region is CASSFSFPAEQYF. CDR3 bases: TGTGCCAGCAGCTTCAGTTTTCCCGCCGAGCAGTACTTC.